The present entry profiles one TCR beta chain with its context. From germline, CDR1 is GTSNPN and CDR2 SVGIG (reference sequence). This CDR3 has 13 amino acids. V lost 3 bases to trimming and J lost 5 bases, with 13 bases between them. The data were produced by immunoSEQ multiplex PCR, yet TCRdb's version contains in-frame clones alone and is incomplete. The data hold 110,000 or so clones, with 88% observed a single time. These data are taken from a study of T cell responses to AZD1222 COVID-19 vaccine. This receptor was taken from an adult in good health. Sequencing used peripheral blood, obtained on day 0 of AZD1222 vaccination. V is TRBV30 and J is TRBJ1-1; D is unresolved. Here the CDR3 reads CAWRRSKGTEAFF. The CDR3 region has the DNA TGTGCCTGGAGGCGATCAAAAGGGACTGAAGCTTTCTTT. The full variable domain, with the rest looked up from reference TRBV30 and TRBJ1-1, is SQTIHQWPATLVQPVGSPLSLECTVEGTSNPNLYWYRQAAGRGLQLLFYSVGIGQISSEVPQNLSASRPQDRQFILSSKKLLLSDSGFYLCAWRRSKGTEAFFGQGTRLTVV.